What follows describes a single T cell receptor (beta chain). The antigen remains undetermined. This sample was taken from a study of Ad26.COV2.S vaccination and SARS-CoV-2 variants. Study in general: Donor was one of the participants in the Ad26.COV2.S arm of the COV1001 trial.

The CDR3 length is 18 residues. Germline V gene data show CDR1 as SGDLS and CDR2 as YYNGEE. V was clipped by 6 bases and J by 0 bases, with 22 bases between them. Treatment here: about 20 received Ad26.COV2.S at low or high dose, single or two shots; about 5 received placebo; per-sample allocation not given. Day 63 after the first vaccine or placebo injection was the time point for sampling. Donation was by an adult aged 18-55 years who was in Boston. Vaccine was an Ad26 vector expressing Wuhan-strain SARS-CoV-2 spike. TCRdb's table, derived via immunoSEQ multiplex PCR, lists solely in-frame clones and lacks some. The table includes 300,000 to 350,000 clones, around 88% detected once. Study conclusions and caveats: The study found similar non-spike TCR breadth in vaccine and placebo recipients.

The receptor's source is a person between 18 and 60 years old who received the Ad26.COV2.S COVID-19 vaccine or a placebo. The material sequenced was peripheral blood, taken in a trial of Ad26.COV2.S vaccine versus placebo. The chain is built from TRBV9 and TRBJ1-3, with a possible D match to TRBD1 (6 bases). The CDR3 nucleotides are TGTGCCAGCAACCTCGTGGACCGTCAGGGGTACTCTGGAAACACCATATATTTT. This gives the protein CASNLVDRQGYSGNTIYF.